A single sample gave rise to the 17 T cell receptor beta chains below, sequenced in a study of shared clonotypes between healthy human individuals. The assay was immunoSEQ multiplex PCR, and TCRdb's table has in-frame clones only and misses some. The sample lists about 2.4 million clones; around 94% were seen once. The sample consisted of naive CD4+ T cells sorted from blood. This sample's subset: CD45RA+ positively selected. The receptors were sampled from a man aged 18 to 29 in good health.

CDR3 region: CASSETPRANYGYTF. The CDR3 region has the DNA TGTGCCAGCAGTGAAACGCCGCGGGCTAACTATGGCTACACCTTC. The chain combines TRBV6-1 with TRBJ1-2, with unresolved D. The CDR3 spans 15 residues. The V gene lost 2 bases and the J gene lost 0 bases, with 10 bases spanning the gap. CDR1 and CDR2 (germline): MNHNS, SASEGT.

The chain recombines TRBV5-1 with TRBJ2-3, with unresolved D. Deletions cut 1 base from V and 2 bases from J, with 11 bases between. The CDR3 runs to 15 residues. CDR1 and CDR2 from the germline V gene are SGHRS and YFSETQ. CDR3 coding DNA: TGCGCCAGCAGCTTGTTAGTTGAGTTCACAGATACGCAGTATTTT. As protein: CASSLLVEFTDTQYF.

This clone has only one observation. The V gene is TRBV6-9, the J gene TRBJ2-7, with 8 bases lining up with TRBD2. The V gene end was trimmed by 6 bases and the J gene end by 6 bases; junction bases not matched to a gene: 10. Germline-derived CDR1 and CDR2 are MNHGY and SVAAGI. The length of the CDR3 is 14 residues. The CDR3 is CASRGSGIGSEQYF. CDR3 sequence (DNA): TGTGCCAGCAGGGGTAGCGGGATAGGTAGCGAGCAGTACTTC.

This sequence joins TRBV11-2 and TRBJ2-2; a possible D gene is TRBD2 (6 bases). Germline CDR1 and CDR2: SGHAT and FQNNGV. The length of the CDR3 is 16 residues. V was trimmed by 5 bases and J by 0 bases, leaving 13 bases between them. CDR3 bases: TGTGCCAGCAGCATCCGGACTATTACGAACACCGGGGAGCTGTTTTTT. As protein: CASSIRTITNTGELFF.

The genes are TRBV6-1 and TRBJ1-3; no clear D gene. The CDR3 is made up of 16 amino acids. Trimming removed 3 bases at V and 1 base at J, with 13 bases between. Germline V gene lookup returns CDR1 MNHNS and CDR2 SASEGT. This CDR3 reads CASSEPLQSSGNTIYF. CDR3 sequence (DNA): TGTGCCAGCAGTGAGCCCCTACAATCGTCTGGAAACACCATATATTTT.

The CDR3 here is CASSETTGMASGANVLTF. The DNA of the CDR3 is TGTGCCAGCAGTGAAACGACAGGGATGGCCTCTGGGGCCAACGTCCTGACTTTC. J is TRBJ2-6 and V is TRBV2; TRBD1 aligns across 7 bases. CDR3 length: 18 residues. CDR1 is SNHLY, CDR2 FYNNEI, per germline. V dropped 2 bases and J dropped 0; count of bases not matched to a gene: 7.

The rearrangement uses TRBV29-1 and TRBJ1-2, with 7 bases matching TRBD1. With V trimmed by 4 bases and J by 1 base, 3 bases remained unmatched. This CDR3 has 13 amino acids. From germline, CDR1 is SQVTM and CDR2 ANQGSEA. The CDR3 DNA reads as TGCAGCGTTGTGCCAGGGGGTAACTATGGCTACACCTTC. Amino acid sequence: CSVVPGGNYGYTF.

V and J are TRBV5-1 and TRBJ2-2; 10 bases fit TRBD1. The CDR3 contains 15 residues. Germline assignment: CDR1 SGHRS and CDR2 YFSETQ. Trimming cost V 4 bases and J 7 bases; bases outside gene matches: 7. CDR3 nucleotide sequence: TGCGCCAGCAGCCCCGGGACAGGGGTAGTCGGGGAGCTGTTTTTT. Translated, it gives CASSPGTGVVGELFF.

The chain links TRBV6-1 to TRBJ2-7; 9 nucleotides align to TRBD1. The CDR3 runs to 16 residues. Germline V gene data show CDR1 as MNHNS and CDR2 as SASEGT. Trimming at V came to 4 bases and at J to 4 bases, leaving 11 bases not matched to a gene. CDR3 nucleotide sequence: TGTGCCAGCAGTGGATCCGGGACAGGGAGGAGTTACGAGCAGTACTTC. Residues: CASSGSGTGRSYEQYF.

Turning to this clone: The same CDR3 is also encoded by other DNA sequences in this sample. The chain has TRBV2 and TRBJ2-2, with unresolved D. The V and J ends lost 4 bases and 0 bases respectively, with 9 bases between them. The CDR3 loop spans 15 amino acids. Germline V gives CDR1 SNHLY, CDR2 FYNNEI. The CDR3 sequence: CASSVRTANTGELFF. The CDR3 DNA is TGTGCCAGCAGTGTGAGGACGGCGAACACCGGGGAGCTGTTTTTT.

The chain has TRBV6-6 and TRBJ1-6, with a tentative D call TRBD1 (5 bases). Deletions cut 7 bases from V and 5 bases from J, with 15 bases between. Germline V lookup: CDR1 MNHNY, CDR2 SVGAGI (reference sequence). This CDR3 comprises 15 residues. The DNA of the CDR3 is TGTGCCAGCAATCCAGGGATGTGGGATAATTCACCCCTCCACTTT. Residues: CASNPGMWDNSPLHF.

The V gene is TRBV7-8, the J gene TRBJ1-5; D is uncertain. V lost 1 base, J lost 5 bases, and 12 bases lay in between. The CDR3 extends over 15 amino acids. Per the germline V gene, CDR1 is SGHVS and CDR2 is FQNEAQ. Here the CDR3 DNA reads TGTGCCAGCAGCTTAGGTGGGCCGTACGATCAGCCCCAGCATTTT. It codes for CASSLGGPYDQPQHF.

The chain links TRBV2 to TRBJ2-7; D might be TRBD2 (5 bases). The CDR3 is made up of 12 amino acids. Germline CDR1 and CDR2: SNHLY and FYNNEI. V was trimmed by 6 bases and J by 6 bases, leaving 12 bases between them. The CDR3 bases are TGTGCCAGCAGCCGCAATCGGGGCGAGCAGTACTTC. Its protein product is CASSRNRGEQYF.

The chain combines TRBV5-8 with TRBJ1-1; 9 bases match TRBD1. The V gene end was trimmed by 0 bases and the J gene end by 3 bases; junction bases not matched to a gene: 15. Looked up from germline, CDR1 is SGHTS and CDR2 is YDEGEE. CDR3 size: 19 residues. CDR3 sequence reads: CASSLGGVGTGSPHTEAFF. For the CDR3, the DNA is TGTGCCAGCAGCTTGGGCGGTGTGGGGACAGGGTCCCCTCACACTGAAGCTTTCTTT.

V usage is TRBV5-4 and J usage is TRBJ2-7; D uncertain. The CDR3 extends over 16 amino acids. With 3 bases removed from V and 2 bases from J, the gap between germline ends came to 18 bases. From germline, CDR1 is SGHNT and CDR2 YYREEE (reference sequence). The CDR3 nucleotides read TGTGCCAGCAGCTCCGAAGGGTTAACGGGTACCTACGAGCAGTACTTC. It is translated as CASSSEGLTGTYEQYF. Complete variable domain (other parts from reference TRBV5-4 and TRBJ2-7): ETGVTQSPTHLIKTRGQQVTLRCSSQSGHNTVSWYQQALGQGPQFIFQYYREEENGRGNFPPRFSGLQFPNYSSELNVNALELDDSALYLCASSSEGLTGTYEQYFGPGTRLTVT.

Regarding this clone: This sample includes further DNA sequences coding for the same CDR3. The V and J genes are TRBV5-5 and TRBJ2-7, with a tentative D call TRBD2 (6 bases). Germline V gives CDR1 SGHKS, CDR2 YYEKEE (reference sequence). Trimming pared 1 base from V and 0 bases from J, leaving 11 bases between. This CDR3 has 15 amino acids. CDR3 sequence (DNA): TGTGCCAGCAGCTTGAGTAGCGGTAGCTCCTACGAGCAGTACTTC. It codes for CASSLSSGSSYEQYF.

The V call is TRBV6-6, the J call TRBJ2-7, with a possible D match to TRBD1 (5 bases). V lost 7 bases, J lost 6 bases, and 16 bases lay in between. CDR1 and CDR2 (germline): MNHNY, SVGAGI (reference sequence). This CDR3 spans 13 amino acids. The DNA for the CDR3 is TGTGCCAGCACTATCAATATCCAGGGCGAGCAGTACTTC. As protein: CASTINIQGEQYF.